This is a list of T cell receptor beta chains from one sample in a study of T-cell reconstitution after alpha-beta-depleted transplantation in children. MiXCR, run by TCRdb on the PCR reads, gives a single entry per CDR3 protein. The table includes fewer than 700,000 distinct CDR3 sequences, 13% detected once. The material was PBMCs, mostly from graft donor cells, obtained 360 days after TCRalphabeta/CD19-depleted stem cell transplant. The receptors originated from a male patient between 10 and 17 years old who had a stem cell transplant for acute myeloid leukemia, so the T cells may come from the graft donor. Both conserved end residues are part of each CDR3. D genes are given only for firm matches. Clone sizes are given selectively: once, few, many, or a class where the clone is expanded.

CDR3nt: TGCAGTGACCTGACGATGCGGGAGGAGACCCAGTACTTC
CDR3aa: CSDLTMREETQYF
d_gene: TRBD2
abundance: NA
j_gene: TRBJ2-5
v_gene: TRBV20-1
len: 13

CDR3nt: TGTGCCAGTAGTATAGATCATCTGCGCGGGCAGGGGGCCCGTAATGAGCAGTTCTTC
CDR3aa: CASSIDHLRGQGARNEQFF
d_gene: TRBD1
abundance: few
j_gene: TRBJ2-1
v_gene: TRBV19
len: 19

CDR3nt: TGTGCCAGCAGCCCAAGACAGGGGGTATGGTACGAGCAGTACTTC
CDR3aa: CASSPRQGVWYEQYF
d_gene: TRBD1
abundance: NA
j_gene: TRBJ2-7
v_gene: TRBV27
len: 15

CDR3nt: TGTGCCAGCAGCGTTCGACTCGGGGTGGGGACACAAGATACGCAGTATTTT
CDR3aa: CASSVRLGVGTQDTQYF
d_gene: NA
abundance: NA
j_gene: TRBJ2-3
v_gene: TRBV7-2
len: 17

CDR3nt: TGTGCTAGTGGTGACCTCAGTGGGTGTACCCAGTACTTC
CDR3aa: CASGDLSGCTQYF
d_gene: NA
abundance: NA
j_gene: TRBJ2-5
v_gene: TRBV12-5
len: 13

CDR3nt: TGCAGCGTTGAAGGCGAGGGACCCAGCACAGATACGCAGTATTTT
CDR3aa: CSVEGEGPSTDTQYF
d_gene: NA
abundance: many
j_gene: TRBJ2-3
v_gene: TRBV29-1
len: 15

CDR3nt: TGCGCCAGCACCCTAGCGGGAGTGAGGAATGAGCAGTTCTTC
CDR3aa: CASTLAGVRNEQFF
d_gene: TRBD2
abundance: few
j_gene: TRBJ2-1
v_gene: TRBV5-1
len: 14

CDR3nt: TGCAGTGCTCCTAGGACGGGGTTAATGAACACTGAAGCTTTCTTT
CDR3aa: CSAPRTGLMNTEAFF
d_gene: NA
abundance: few
j_gene: TRBJ1-1
v_gene: TRBV20-1
len: 15

CDR3nt: TGCGCCAGCAGCCGAAACAGGGGGGGCACAGATACGCAGTATTTT
CDR3aa: CASSRNRGGTDTQYF
d_gene: TRBD1
abundance: many
j_gene: TRBJ2-3
v_gene: TRBV5-1
len: 15

CDR3nt: TGTGCCATCAGTGCGGGGTCCGGTGCCCGCTATGGCTACACCTTC
CDR3aa: CAISAGSGARYGYTF
d_gene: NA
abundance: NA
j_gene: TRBJ1-2
v_gene: TRBV10-3
len: 15

CDR3nt: TGCGCCAGCAGGAGTACTCTAGTATCCGAGCAGTACTTC
CDR3aa: CASRSTLVSEQYF
d_gene: NA
abundance: NA
j_gene: TRBJ2-7
v_gene: TRBV5-1
len: 13

CDR3nt: TGCAGCGCCGCCGGGGTAGGGGGCTCTGGGGCCAACGTCCTGACTTTC
CDR3aa: CSAAGVGGSGANVLTF
d_gene: NA
abundance: many
j_gene: TRBJ2-6
v_gene: TRBV29-1
len: 16

CDR3nt: TGTGCCAGCAGCAACGGACAGGGCACCGGAAATAGCAATCAGCCCCAGCATTTT
CDR3aa: CASSNGQGTGNSNQPQHF
d_gene: TRBD1
abundance: NA
j_gene: TRBJ1-5
v_gene: TRBV5-6
len: 18

CDR3nt: TGCAGCGTTGACGGCGGACAGCTAGGTTCCTTC
CDR3aa: CSVDGGQLGSF
d_gene: NA
abundance: few
j_gene: TRBJ2-5
v_gene: TRBV29-1
len: 11

CDR3nt: TGCAGTGGCCTAGACAAGCCCTACGAGCAGTACTTC
CDR3aa: CSGLDKPYEQYF
d_gene: NA
abundance: NA
j_gene: TRBJ2-7
v_gene: TRBV20-1
len: 12

CDR3nt: TGCAGCGTTGACGATACCGGGGACCCAGAGACCCAGTACTTC
CDR3aa: CSVDDTGDPETQYF
d_gene: NA
abundance: few
j_gene: TRBJ2-5
v_gene: TRBV29-1
len: 14

CDR3nt: TGTGCCACCAGTGATTCCGGGTTCCCCGAGCAGTACTTC
CDR3aa: CATSDSGFPEQYF
d_gene: NA
abundance: few
j_gene: TRBJ2-7
v_gene: TRBV24-1
len: 13

CDR3nt: TGTGCCGGGGGGCGGGAGTCTACCTACGAGCAGTACTTC
CDR3aa: CAGGRESTYEQYF
d_gene: NA
abundance: few
j_gene: TRBJ2-7
v_gene: TRBV2
len: 13

CDR3nt: TGTGCCAGCAGTTACTCGAATCTAGCGGGAGGGCCCTACGAGCAGTACTTC
CDR3aa: CASSYSNLAGGPYEQYF
d_gene: TRBD2
abundance: many
j_gene: TRBJ2-7
v_gene: TRBV6-5
len: 17

CDR3nt: TGTGCCAGCACCGTTGGCCCGAACACCGGGGAGCTGTTTTTT
CDR3aa: CASTVGPNTGELFF
d_gene: NA
abundance: many
j_gene: TRBJ2-2
v_gene: TRBV6-4
len: 14

CDR3nt: TGCAGTGTCGAGGCTAGCGGGAGGGCAACGCAGTTCTTC
CDR3aa: CSVEASGRATQFF
d_gene: TRBD2
abundance: few
j_gene: TRBJ2-1
v_gene: TRBV20-1
len: 13

CDR3nt: TGTGCCAGCAGCAGGGTATGGGACATTCAGTACTTC
CDR3aa: CASSRVWDIQYF
d_gene: NA
abundance: many
j_gene: TRBJ2-4
v_gene: TRBV28
len: 12

CDR3nt: TGTGCCAGCAGCCAAGATCTTCGGGTAGTCTCGAACACCGGGGAGCTGTTTTTT
CDR3aa: CASSQDLRVVSNTGELFF
d_gene: NA
abundance: few
j_gene: TRBJ2-2
v_gene: TRBV4-2
len: 18

CDR3nt: TGTGCCAGCAGTTATAGGAGGAGATGGAATAATTCACCCCTCCACTTT
CDR3aa: CASSYRRRWNNSPLHF
d_gene: NA
abundance: few
j_gene: TRBJ1-6
v_gene: TRBV6-2/TRBV6-3
len: 16

CDR3nt: TGTGCCAGCAGCTCCTTCCTTTACGAGCAGTACTTC
CDR3aa: CASSSFLYEQYF
d_gene: NA
abundance: NA
j_gene: TRBJ2-7
v_gene: TRBV28
len: 12

CDR3nt: TGTGCCAGCAGCCAAGAACTCGGCACTAACTATGGCTACACCTTC
CDR3aa: CASSQELGTNYGYTF
d_gene: NA
abundance: few
j_gene: TRBJ1-2
v_gene: TRBV3-1
len: 15

CDR3nt: TGTGCCAGCAGCTCGCAGGGCTCCGGGGACAATGAGCAGTTCTTC
CDR3aa: CASSSQGSGDNEQFF
d_gene: NA
abundance: few
j_gene: TRBJ2-1
v_gene: TRBV12-3/TRBV12-4
len: 15

CDR3nt: TGTGCCAGCAGCTTAGGTGGGGGCCCCCTCACCCAGTACTTC
CDR3aa: CASSLGGGPLTQYF
d_gene: NA
abundance: few
j_gene: TRBJ2-5
v_gene: TRBV7-4
len: 14

CDR3nt: TGTGCCAGCAGTTTACTTCAGGGGGCGCTGACCTACGAGCAGTACTTC
CDR3aa: CASSLLQGALTYEQYF
d_gene: TRBD1
abundance: many
j_gene: TRBJ2-7
v_gene: TRBV28
len: 16

CDR3nt: TGCGCCAGCAGCTTCGAAGCGGGAGGGCGACAAGATACGCAGTATTTT
CDR3aa: CASSFEAGGRQDTQYF
d_gene: TRBD2
abundance: few
j_gene: TRBJ2-3
v_gene: TRBV5-1
len: 16

CDR3nt: TGCAGTGCTAGAGGGGAGTCTAGCGTTCACCAAGAGACCCAGTACTTC
CDR3aa: CSARGESSVHQETQYF
d_gene: NA
abundance: once
j_gene: TRBJ2-5
v_gene: TRBV20-1
len: 16

CDR3nt: TGCAGCGGGGGACAGGGCGGAGGCTACACCTTC
CDR3aa: CSGGQGGGYTF
d_gene: TRBD1
abundance: few
j_gene: TRBJ1-2
v_gene: TRBV29-1
len: 11

CDR3nt: TGTGCCATCAGTGAGATGGAGGGGCCTGACTACGAGCAGTACTTC
CDR3aa: CAISEMEGPDYEQYF
d_gene: NA
abundance: few
j_gene: TRBJ2-7
v_gene: TRBV10-3
len: 15

CDR3nt: TGCAGCGTAGAAGAGCGGGATAGGGCCGGGGAGCTGTTTTTT
CDR3aa: CSVEERDRAGELFF
d_gene: TRBD2
abundance: many
j_gene: TRBJ2-2
v_gene: TRBV29-1
len: 14

CDR3nt: TGTGCCAGCAGTTTATATCCTAGCGGGAGGTTTTACGAGCAGTACTTC
CDR3aa: CASSLYPSGRFYEQYF
d_gene: TRBD2
abundance: few
j_gene: TRBJ2-7
v_gene: TRBV27
len: 16

CDR3nt: TGTGCCAGCAGCCCCCGGGGGGGTCCCACACCCGCCGGGGAGCTGTTTTTT
CDR3aa: CASSPRGGPTPAGELFF
d_gene: TRBD2
abundance: many
j_gene: TRBJ2-2
v_gene: TRBV11-2
len: 17

CDR3nt: TGCGCCAGCAGCTTCAGGCTAGCGGGAGTAGACAAAGAGACCCAGTACTTC
CDR3aa: CASSFRLAGVDKETQYF
d_gene: TRBD2
abundance: NA
j_gene: TRBJ2-5
v_gene: TRBV5-1
len: 17

CDR3nt: TGCAGTGCTAGGCAAACTAATTCACCCCTCCACTTT
CDR3aa: CSARQTNSPLHF
d_gene: NA
abundance: NA
j_gene: TRBJ1-6
v_gene: TRBV20-1
len: 12

CDR3nt: TGTGCCAGCAGTTACGGTGGGGCCAACGTCCTGACTTTC
CDR3aa: CASSYGGANVLTF
d_gene: NA
abundance: few
j_gene: TRBJ2-6
v_gene: TRBV6-5
len: 13

CDR3nt: TGTGCCACCAGCAGACCCTACAATGAGCAGTTCTTC
CDR3aa: CATSRPYNEQFF
d_gene: NA
abundance: NA
j_gene: TRBJ2-1
v_gene: TRBV15
len: 12

CDR3nt: TGCAGCGTTGGCCCCTCCGGGTTAAGGGAGAATGAGCAGTTCTTC
CDR3aa: CSVGPSGLRENEQFF
d_gene: NA
abundance: NA
j_gene: TRBJ2-1
v_gene: TRBV29-1
len: 15

CDR3nt: TGTGCCAGCAGCCAGCAAAGTGGTGTTGGGGGGAACGAGCAGTACTTC
CDR3aa: CASSQQSGVGGNEQYF
d_gene: NA
abundance: few
j_gene: TRBJ2-7
v_gene: TRBV3-1
len: 16

CDR3nt: TGTGCCAGCAGCTTAGTGGGGTCTAGCGGGAGAACAGATACGCAGTATTTT
CDR3aa: CASSLVGSSGRTDTQYF
d_gene: TRBD2
abundance: NA
j_gene: TRBJ2-3
v_gene: TRBV7-6
len: 17